This paragraph covers one TCR beta chain sequence. In the original processing: It was from reference gene primer amplification that nucleated cell counts were estimated. The method was immunoSEQ multiplex PCR; TCRdb's version includes in-frame clones alone and lacks a portion of them. Clonal size and the V and J genes are those of that table, whereas D and trimming came from the DNA. The table lists about 180,000 clones, roughly 90% of them singletons, with roughly 0.56% in the top ten. This entry is derived from a study of blood T cell repertoires in COVID-19. The source material was peripheral blood. The sequence was collected from a man between 45 and 60 years old with acute or convalescent COVID-19.

The CDR3 here is CASQLQAGNTIYF. In nucleotides, the CDR3 is TGTGCCAGCCAATTACAGGCTGGAAACACCATATATTTT. This sequence joins TRBV28 and TRBJ1-3, with D tentatively TRBD1 (5 bases). In germline, CDR1 is MDHEN, CDR2 SYDVKM. V was trimmed by 8 bases and J by 2 bases, leaving 10 bases between them. CDR3 length equals 13 residues. The whole variable domain, filled in from reference TRBV28 and TRBJ1-3, reads DVKVTQSSRYLVKRTGEKVFLECVQDMDHENMFWYRQDPGLGLRLIYFSYDVKMKEKGDIPEGYSVSREKKERFSLILESASTNQTSMYLCASQLQAGNTIYFGEGSWLTVV.